The T cell receptor (beta chain) under discussion was sequenced for a study of cytomegalovirus exposure and HLA in healthy donors. Study details: The 120 or so validation repertoires were produced on the same platform as the 550 to 750 repertoires of the first cohort. This was reported in a later analysis.

About this clone itself: Its antigen remains unidentified.

Study-wide results and limits: Rare TCR sequences dominated, though some public TCRs recurred in many donors. Cytomegalovirus-associated status was assigned to 164 TCR beta chains.

The table came from immunoSEQ multiplex PCR; TCRdb's copy has only in-frame clones and leaves some out. Of about 70,000 clones detected, 94% appear once; the ten largest clones hold about 1.6%. The CDR3 contains 13 residues. Trimming cost V 7 bases and J 3 bases; bases outside gene matches: 3. What was sequenced was PBMCs. The TCR was taken from a young man in good health and CMV-seropositive. The V gene is TRBV23-1, the J gene TRBJ2-7; 10 bases align to TRBD1. TRBV23-1 counts as an open reading frame of uncertain function. The CDR3 DNA sequence: TGCGCCAGCATGGGACAGGGGATCTACGAGCAGTACTTC. Translating it yields CASMGQGIYEQYF.